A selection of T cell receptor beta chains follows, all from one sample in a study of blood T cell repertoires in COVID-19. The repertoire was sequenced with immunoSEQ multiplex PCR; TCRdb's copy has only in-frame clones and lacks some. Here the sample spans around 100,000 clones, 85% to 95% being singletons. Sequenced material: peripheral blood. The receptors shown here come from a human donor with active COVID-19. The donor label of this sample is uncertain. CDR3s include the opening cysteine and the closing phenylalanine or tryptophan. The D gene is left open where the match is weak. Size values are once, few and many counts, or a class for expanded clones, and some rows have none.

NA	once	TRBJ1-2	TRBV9	CASSVGGGNYGYTF	TGTGCCAGCAGCGTAGGAGGGGGTAACTATGGCTACACCTTC
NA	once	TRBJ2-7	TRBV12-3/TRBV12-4	CASSPDRYEQYF	TGTGCCAGCAGTCCCGACAGGTACGAGCAGTACTTC
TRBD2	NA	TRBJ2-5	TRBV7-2	CASSSRAGPQETQYF	TGTGCCAGCAGCTCCCGAGCGGGGCCACAAGAGACCCAGTACTTC
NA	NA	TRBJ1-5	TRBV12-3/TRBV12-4	CASRPAGGAQHF	TGTGCCAGCAGGCCGGCGGGGGGGGCCCAGCATTTT
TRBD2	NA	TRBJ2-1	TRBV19	CASSTMTGGAPNEQFF	TGTGCCAGTAGTACCATGACCGGGGGGGCCCCCAATGAGCAGTTCTTC
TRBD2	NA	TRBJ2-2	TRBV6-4	CASSELASTGELFF	TGTGCCAGCAGTGAACTAGCGTCAACCGGGGAGCTGTTTTTT
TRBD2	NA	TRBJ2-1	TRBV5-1	CASSSQGSSGGAFRNEQFF	TGCGCCAGCAGCTCGCAGGGTAGTAGCGGGGGGGCCTTTCGAAATGAGCAGTTCTTC
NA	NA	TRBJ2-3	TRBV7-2	CASSLGSRDTQYF	TGTGCCAGCAGCTTAGGTAGTCGAGATACGCAGTATTTT
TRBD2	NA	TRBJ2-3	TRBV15	CATSREIPGTSGDTQYF	TGTGCCACCAGCAGAGAGATTCCGGGGACTAGCGGGGATACGCAGTATTTT
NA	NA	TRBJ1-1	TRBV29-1	CSVVPVGGNTEAFF	TGCAGCGTTGTTCCGGTAGGCGGAAACACTGAAGCTTTCTTT
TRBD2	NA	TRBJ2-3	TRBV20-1	CSASGASGGSDTQYF	TGCAGTGCTAGTGGCGCTAGCGGGGGGTCAGATACGCAGTATTTT